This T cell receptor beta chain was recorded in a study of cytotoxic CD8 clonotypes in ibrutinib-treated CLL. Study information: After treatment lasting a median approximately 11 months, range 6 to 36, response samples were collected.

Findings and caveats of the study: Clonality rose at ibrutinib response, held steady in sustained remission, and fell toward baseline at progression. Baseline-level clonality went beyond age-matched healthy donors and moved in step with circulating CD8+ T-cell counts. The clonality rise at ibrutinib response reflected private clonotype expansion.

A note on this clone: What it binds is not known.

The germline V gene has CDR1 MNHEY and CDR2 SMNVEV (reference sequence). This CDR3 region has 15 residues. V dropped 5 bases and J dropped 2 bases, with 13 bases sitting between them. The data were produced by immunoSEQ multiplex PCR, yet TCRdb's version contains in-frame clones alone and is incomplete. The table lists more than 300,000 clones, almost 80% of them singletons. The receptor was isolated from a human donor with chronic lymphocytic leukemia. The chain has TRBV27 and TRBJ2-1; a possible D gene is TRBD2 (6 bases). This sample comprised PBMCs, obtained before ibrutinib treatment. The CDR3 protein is CASSPGTFPYNEQFF. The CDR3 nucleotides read TGTGCCAGCAGTCCGGGGACTTTCCCCTACAATGAGCAGTTCTTC.